One sample yielded the 29 T cell receptor beta chains listed below, sequenced in a study of molecular identifiers for immune sequencing clone quantification. MiXCR, run by TCRdb on the PCR reads, gives a single entry per CDR3 protein. Of 550,000 to 750,000 distinct CDR3 sequences listed, around 20% are singletons. The sample was naive CD8+ T cells from blood, with Jurkat cell RNA spiked in. The subset is: FACS-sorted CD8+CD4-CCR7+CD45RA+ naive T cells. The source is a human donor in good health. Some libraries in this study had Jurkat cell RNA spiked in.

In its sample, this clonotype was seen many times. V and J are TRBV29-1 and TRBJ2-7; 7 nucleotides match TRBD1. This CDR3 contains 14 residues. V trimming: 4 bases; J trimming: 6 bases; junction bases outside the gene matches: 12. Germline values: CDR1 SQVTM, CDR2 ANQGSEA. The CDR3 sequence is CSVALGTARFEQYF. The CDR3 nucleotides are TGCAGCGTTGCACTTGGGACAGCGCGTTTCGAGCAGTACTTC.

In this sample, this clonotype turned up many times. The genes are TRBV14 and TRBJ2-7, with D uncertain. The CDR3 is 13 amino acids. Germline V gene sequence: CDR1 SGHDN, CDR2 FVKESK. V shed 1 base and J shed 5 bases, with 9 bases lying between them. The CDR3 region is CASSQVSNHEQYF. The CDR3 coding sequence is TGTGCCAGCAGCCAAGTCAGCAACCACGAGCAGTACTTC.

The chain uses TRBV19 and TRBJ2-1, with TRBD2 identical over 8 bases. Losses at the gene ends were 3 bases for V and 2 bases for J; bases not matched to a gene: 3. CDR3 length equals 15 residues. Germline V gene data show CDR1 as LNHDA and CDR2 as SQIVND (reference sequence). The CDR3 DNA reads TGTGCCAGTAGTATTGTAGCGGGGCCCTACAATGAGCAGTTCTTC. Its translation is CASSIVAGPYNEQFF.

V and J are TRBV7-6 and TRBJ1-1; D not resolved. The V end was cut by 1 base, the J end by 4 bases, with 22 bases between. The germline CDR1 and CDR2 sequences are SGHVS and FNYEAQ. The CDR3 runs 18 residues. CDR3 in DNA: TGTGCCAGCAGCTTAGTCGTCACCCCGGGGTCGGGGAGCACTGAAGCTTTCTTT. Translating it yields CASSLVVTPGSGSTEAFF.

This clonotype has a count of ten or more. The genes are TRBV9 and TRBJ2-5; D might be TRBD2 (6 bases). The CDR3 totals 15 residues. V lost 4 bases and J 5 bases, leaving 18 bases between the germline ends. The germline CDR1 and CDR2 sequences are SGDLS and YYNGEE. For the CDR3, the DNA is TGTGCCAGCAGCTCCCAGGACTACTGGGGGGAGACCCAGTACTTC. Its translation is CASSSQDYWGETQYF.

This clonotype was recorded many times. The gene calls are TRBV4-2 and TRBJ2-3; D gene uncertain. The ends were cut back, 0 bases at V and 3 bases at J, with 10 bases in the middle. Germline V CDR1 and CDR2: LGHNA, YNFKEQ. The CDR3 loop spans 15 amino acids. The CDR3 DNA sequence: TGTGCCAGCAGCCAAGAAGATGGGCGAACAGATACGCAGTATTTT. Amino acid sequence: CASSQEDGRTDTQYF.

About this clonotype: At one boundary the junction diverges from the germline segment, which might be a read error. V gene TRBV27 combines with J gene TRBJ2-7; weak D call: TRBD2 (6 bases). CDR3 length equals 14 residues. Germline V gives CDR1 MNHEY, CDR2 SMNVEV (reference sequence). Here the CDR3 DNA reads TGTGCCAGCAGTTTTAGCGGCAGCTCCTACGGGCAGTACTTC. The encoded protein is CASSFSGSSYGQYF.

As to this clonotype: This may be a read error, as it is one base from a much larger clone. The chain carries TRBV12-3 or TRBV12-4 and TRBJ1-3, with no clear D. Trimming shortened V by 1 base and J by 2 bases, and 9 bases separated the two germline ends. The CDR3 loop spans 15 amino acids. CDR3 sequence (DNA): TGTGCCAGCAGTTTAGAGGCCCGCCCTGGAAACACCATATATTTT. Its translation: CASSLEARPGNTIYF.

Note on this clonotype: This clone may be a read error of a much larger clone one base away. V is TRBV27 and J is TRBJ1-5; D is ambiguous. CDR1 and CDR2 from the germline V gene are MNHEY and SMNVEV (reference sequence). CDR3 size: 14 residues. CDR3 amino acids: CASSLSLGYQPRHF. CDR3 nucleotide sequence: TGTGCCAGCAGTTTATCCTTGGGGTATCAGCCCCGGCATTTT.

In DNA, the CDR3 is TGTGCCAGCAGCGACGGGACTCGGGCCAACGTCCTGACTTTC. Encoded protein: CASSDGTRANVLTF. This chain joins TRBV9 and TRBJ2-6, with a weak D call TRBD2 (6 bases). Germline V gives CDR1 SGDLS, CDR2 YYNGEE. Between the trimmed V and J ends, which lost 3 bases and 5 bases, there was a span of 9 bases. The CDR3 spans 14 residues.

Of note for this clonotype: A read error may explain this, as a much larger clone is one base away. The chain combines TRBV7-6 with TRBJ2-3, with D possibly being TRBD1 (6 bases). Per the germline V gene, CDR1 is SGHVS and CDR2 is FNYEAQ. This CDR3 contains 15 residues. CDR3 amino acids: CASSWGGRGTDAQYF. DNA of the CDR3: TGTGCCAGTTCTTGGGGTGGCAGGGGCACAGATGCGCAGTATTTT.

Details on this clonotype: One end of the junction is discordant with germline, which a read error may explain. This chain joins TRBV7-9 and TRBJ2-1; no definite D call. The CDR3 loop spans 14 amino acids. CDR1 and CDR2 from the germline V gene are SEHNR and FQNEAQ (reference sequence). CDR3 nucleotide sequence: TGTGCCAGCAGCCAGGACGCGAGCTACGATGAGCAGTTCTTC. Translation gives CASSQDASYDEQFF. Complete variable domain (other parts from reference TRBV7-9 and TRBJ2-1): DTGVSQNPRHKITKRGQNVTFRCDPISEHNRLYWYRQTLGQGPEFLTYFQNEAQLEKSRLLSDRFSAERPKGSFSTLEIQRTEQGDSAMYLCASSQDASYDEQFFGPGTRLTVL.

The sample holds a few counts of this clonotype. The chain carries TRBV19 and TRBJ1-6; TRBD1 matches 7 bases. J gave up 9 bases and V 0 bases, and 5 bases lay outside the gene matches. This CDR3 contains 15 residues. Per germline, CDR1 LNHDA and CDR2 SQIVND (reference sequence). CDR3 protein: CASSIEQGMGSPLHF. CDR3 nucleotide sequence: TGTGCCAGTAGTATAGAACAGGGGATGGGTTCACCCCTCCACTTT. Drawing the rest from reference TRBV19 and TRBJ1-6, the complete variable domain is DGGITQSPKYLFRKEGQNVTLSCEQNLNHDAMYWYRQDPGQGLRLIYYSQIVNDFQKGDIAEGYSVSREKKESFPLTVTSAQKNPTAFYLCASSIEQGMGSPLHFGNGTRLTVT.

This clonotype was detected ten times or more. CDR3 sequence: CASSSDRDIKETQYF. The CDR3 DNA reads as TGTGCCAGCAGCTCGGACCGGGACATTAAAGAGACCCAGTACTTC. V usage is TRBV5-4 and J usage is TRBJ2-5; TRBD1 might be the D (6 bases). V dropped 3 bases and J dropped 3 bases, with 15 bases sitting between them. The germline CDR1 and CDR2 sequences are SGHNT and YYREEE (reference sequence). The CDR3 loop spans 15 amino acids.

This clonotype came up once. A much more abundant neighbour one base away suggests this may be a read error. The chain employs TRBV20-1 and TRBJ2-1, with a tentative D call TRBD2 (6 bases). The CDR3 runs 15 residues. The germline V gene has CDR1 DFQATT and CDR2 SNEGSKA (reference sequence). For the CDR3, the DNA is TGCAGTGCTAGGGAATCTAGCGCCTTCTACGATGAGCAGTTCTTC. It specifies CSARESSAFYDEQFF.

This clonotype was recorded at least ten times. This CDR3 reads CAWSVIAEVEAFF. DNA for the CDR3: TGTGCCTGGAGTGTAATCGCAGAGGTTGAAGCTTTCTTT. V gene TRBV30 combines with J gene TRBJ1-1, with D uncertain. V was clipped by 0 bases and J by 7 bases, with 12 bases between them. The CDR3 length is 13 residues. From germline, CDR1 is GTSNPN and CDR2 SVGIG (reference sequence).

This clonotype was counted a few times. The chain couples TRBV4-1 to TRBJ2-6; 8 bases match TRBD1. CDR1 and CDR2 (germline): MGHRA, YSYEKL. The V segment lost 0 bases and the J segment 0 bases; nucleotides outside the gene matches: 7. This CDR3 region has 19 residues. CDR3 amino acids: CASSQDRTGLGSGANVLTF. CDR3 nucleotides: TGCGCCAGCAGCCAAGATAGGACAGGGTTAGGCTCTGGGGCCAACGTCCTGACTTTC.

In this sample, this clonotype turned up a few times. The chain's CDR3 is CASSVWGGQPQHF. DNA of the CDR3: TGTGCCAGTAGTGTATGGGGTGGTCAGCCCCAGCATTTT. The chain links TRBV19 to TRBJ1-5; D not certain. This CDR3 contains 13 residues. Germline lookup yields CDR1 LNHDA and CDR2 SQIVND (reference sequence). The germline V and J ends were trimmed by 5 bases and 6 bases, with 11 bases remaining between them.

This sequence joins TRBV11-1 and TRBJ1-1; 9 positions match TRBD1. CDR1 and CDR2 (germline): SGHAT, FQDESV (reference sequence). CDR3 length: 18 residues. With V trimmed by 2 bases and J by 4 bases, 14 bases remained unmatched. The CDR3 DNA follows: TGTGCCAGCAGCTTAATCCCGACGGGACAGGGTGCTTCCACTGAAGCTTTCTTT. This codes for CASSLIPTGQGASTEAFF. Full variable domain (remainder filled in from reference TRBV11-1 and TRBJ1-1): EAEVAQSPRYKITEKSQAVAFWCDPISGHATLYWYRQILGQGPELLVQFQDESVVDDSQLPKDRFSAERLKGVDSTLKIQPAELGDSAMYLCASSLIPTGQGASTEAFFGQGTRLTVV.

This clonotype was observed at least ten times. V is TRBV20-1 and J is TRBJ2-7, with 11 bases fitting TRBD2. CDR3 length equals 14 residues. V dropped 6 bases and J dropped 3; count of bases not matched to a gene: 7. Germline CDR1 reads DFQATT; CDR2 reads SNEGSKA (reference sequence). CDR3 sequence (DNA): TGCAGTGCCCTAGCCGGGACTAGCGGCTACGAGCAGTACTTC. The encoded protein is CSALAGTSGYEQYF.

This clonotype was observed a few times. V gene TRBV3-1 combines with J gene TRBJ2-7; maybe TRBD2 (6 bases). Trimming removed 1 base at V and 4 bases at J, with 14 bases between. Looked up from germline, CDR1 is LGHDT and CDR2 is YNNKEL (reference sequence). This CDR3 spans 15 amino acids. For the CDR3, the DNA is TGTGCCAGCAGCCAAGCTAAAGCGGGCACATACGAGCAGTACTTC. Translating gives CASSQAKAGTYEQYF.

This clonotype was found many times. The CDR3 protein is CASSYGLSGNEQYF. The CDR3 DNA follows: TGTGCCAGCAGTTACGGCCTATCAGGGAACGAGCAGTACTTC. This chain joins TRBV6-2 or TRBV6-3 and TRBJ2-7, with D possibly matching TRBD1 (5 bases). Germline V lookup: CDR1 MNHEY, CDR2 SVGEGT. This CDR3 comprises 14 residues. V lost 2 bases and J 5 bases, leaving 13 bases between the germline ends.

A few counts support this clonotype. The V and J genes are TRBV19 and TRBJ2-3; the D call may be TRBD1 or TRBD2 (7 bases each). The CDR3 totals 16 residues. The V gene lost 4 bases and the J gene lost 5 bases, with 19 bases spanning the gap. Germline V gene lookup returns CDR1 LNHDA and CDR2 SQIVND (reference sequence). The CDR3 here is CASSTPQGGLGDTQYF. The CDR3 nucleotides read TGTGCCAGTAGTACCCCCCAGGGGGGGCTGGGAGATACGCAGTATTTT.

At least ten counts were recorded for this clonotype. The chain combines TRBV3-1 with TRBJ2-5; maybe TRBD1 (6 bases). V gave up 3 bases and J gave up 2 bases, with 19 bases separating them. This CDR3 spans 17 amino acids. Germline CDR1 and CDR2: LGHDT and YNNKEL (reference sequence). The CDR3 sequence: CASSQETGETKQETQYF. CDR3 nucleotide sequence: TGTGCCAGCAGCCAGGAGACAGGAGAAACTAAGCAAGAGACCCAGTACTTC.

The rearrangement links TRBV27 to TRBJ1-2; 7 bases match TRBD1. The CDR3 totals 15 residues. Trimming took 4 bases from V and 3 from J; bases not matched to a gene: 8. Germline CDR1 reads MNHEY; CDR2 reads SMNVEV (reference sequence). The CDR3 protein is CASSSLGQADYGYTF. CDR3 coding DNA: TGTGCCAGCAGTTCCCTAGGACAGGCGGACTATGGCTACACCTTC.

Worth noting for this clonotype: Germline is not matched at one junction end, which may reflect a read error. The rearrangement links TRBV14 to TRBJ2-1; possible D gene TRBD2, 5 bases. The CDR3 contains 17 residues. In germline, CDR1 is SGHDN, CDR2 FVKESK. CDR3 nucleotide sequence: TGTGCCAGCAGCCAAGAGGCGCGGGTGAGCTCCCACAATGAGCAGTTCTTC. This gives the protein CASSQEARVSSHNEQFF.

With respect to this clonotype: This clone may be a read error of a much larger clone one base away. The chain couples TRBV7-6 to TRBJ1-5; D is perhaps TRBD1 (6 bases). The CDR3 length is 14 residues. V was pared by 8 bases and J by 3 bases, with 14 bases between. Germline V gene lookup returns CDR1 SGHVS and CDR2 FNYEAQ. The CDR3 region has the DNA TGTGCCAGCGGCCGGACAGCCAACAATCAGCCCCAGCATTTT. Its protein is CASGRTANNQPQHF.

The table lists this clonotype with many counts. DNA for the CDR3: TGTGCCAGCAGCGATTATCGGACTGAAGCTTTCTTT. It encodes CASSDYRTEAFF. This chain uses TRBV5-6 with TRBJ1-1; no firm D call. Germline V CDR1 and CDR2: SGHDT, YYEEEE. The CDR3 has 12 amino acids. V lost 4 bases and J lost 5, with 9 bases in between.

This clonotype has only a few counts. CDR3 coding DNA: TGCGCCAGCAGCCCCGGACAGGGGCTAGAAGAGCAGTACTTC. Its protein product is CASSPGQGLEEQYF. The gene calls are TRBV10-1 and TRBJ2-7, with 9 bases identical to TRBD1. With V trimmed by 6 bases and J by 7 bases, 10 bases remained unmatched. Per the germline V gene, CDR1 is WNHNN and CDR2 is SYGVQD (reference sequence). The CDR3 length is 14 residues.